Below are 8 T cell receptor beta chains sequenced from a single sample in a study of cytomegalovirus exposure and HLA in healthy donors. The PCR ran on 60 Vbeta and 13 Jbeta primers. Assay used: immunoSEQ multiplex PCR; TCRdb lists only in-frame clones, some missing. The table has around 200,000 clones, approximately 86% seen once. The sequenced material came from PBMCs. These receptors all come from a woman aged 25 to 39 in good health and CMV-seronegative.

The chain has TRBV13 and TRBJ2-7; 8 bases fit TRBD1. This CDR3 is built from 17 residues. J lost 2 bases, V lost 0 bases, and 9 bases had no gene match. In germline, CDR1 is PRHDT, CDR2 FYEKMQ (reference sequence). The CDR3: CASSLGTLGQGAYEQYF. In nucleotides, the CDR3 is TGTGCCAGCAGCTTAGGAACCCTCGGACAGGGAGCCTACGAGCAGTACTTC.

The CDR3 is CASSSLTAGADTQYF. The CDR3, as DNA: TGTGCCAGCAGTTCACTAACCGCCGGGGCAGATACGCAGTATTTT. The rearrangement joins TRBV27 to TRBJ2-3; D might be TRBD2 (5 bases). Germline V gene data show CDR1 as MNHEY and CDR2 as SMNVEV (reference sequence). The ends were cut back, 4 bases at V and 4 bases at J, with 15 bases in the middle. This CDR3 contains 15 residues.

The chain joins TRBV7-3 to TRBJ1-1, with a tentative D call TRBD1 (6 bases). Trimming left V 1 base short and J 9 bases short, with 12 bases between. The CDR3 runs to 13 residues. Germline V CDR1 and CDR2: SGHTA, FQGTGA. The CDR3, as DNA: TGTGCCAGCAGCTTAATCCCACAGGGTCAAGCTTTCTTT. Its translation: CASSLIPQGQAFF.

On this clone itself: One junction end disagrees with the germline gene, perhaps due to a read error. The rearrangement uses TRBV6-1 and TRBJ1-5, with TRBD1 matching 8 bases. Germline V gene lookup returns CDR1 MNHNS and CDR2 SASEGT. This CDR3 comprises 15 residues. CDR3 nucleotides: TGTGCCAGCAGTGGCCCCGGACAGGGCAATCGGCCCCAGCATTTT. It encodes CASSGPGQGNRPQHF.

The chain has TRBV27 and TRBJ1-2; 8 positions agree with TRBD1. Germline CDR1 MNHEY, CDR2 SMNVEV (reference sequence). J gave up 5 bases and V 0 bases, and 5 bases lay outside the gene matches. The CDR3 is 15 amino acids. Here the CDR3 DNA reads TGTGCCAGCAGTTTATCGCAGGGGGCGGTTTATGGCTACACCTTC. Translation: CASSLSQGAVYGYTF.

V gene TRBV6-1 combines with J gene TRBJ2-1; 8 positions match TRBD1. Germline V gives CDR1 MNHNS, CDR2 SASEGT. J was trimmed by 1 base and V by 0 bases; bases with no gene match: 2. CDR3 length: 16 amino acids. The CDR3 here is CASSEANRGSYNEQFF. CDR3 bases: TGTGCCAGCAGTGAAGCGAACAGGGGGTCCTACAATGAGCAGTTCTTC.

This chain joins TRBV6-5 and TRBJ2-7; a weak D match, TRBD2 (6 bases). V dropped 0 bases and J dropped 3 bases, with 9 bases sitting between them. Germline V gene lookup returns CDR1 MNHEY and CDR2 SVGAGI. The length of the CDR3 is 14 residues. The CDR3 spells CASSYSIGSYEQYF. CDR3 nucleotide sequence: TGTGCCAGCAGTTACTCGATCGGGAGCTACGAGCAGTACTTC.

This chain links TRBV7-8 with TRBJ2-2, with a possible D match to TRBD1 (6 bases). The V gene's germline CDR1 is SGHVS and CDR2 FQNEAQ. CDR3 length equals 16 residues. V was pared by 1 base and J by 7 bases, with 16 bases between. CDR3 in DNA: TGTGCCAGCAGCTTAGTCAGGAACAGGGTAGTCGGGGAGCTGTTTTTT. This sequence encodes CASSLVRNRVVGELFF.